A selection of T cell receptor beta chains follows, all from one sample in a study of blood T cell repertoires in COVID-19. Assay: immunoSEQ multiplex PCR; the TCRdb copy retains only in-frame clones and omits some. The sample lists about 200,000 clones; 65% to 90% were seen once. Sequenced: peripheral blood. Source of these receptors: a human donor in a cohort sampled during active COVID-19. CDR3s include the opening cysteine and the closing phenylalanine or tryptophan. A D gene is named only where the DNA matches it firmly. Clone size is given for some rows only: seen once, a few or many times, or a class if the clone is expanded.

v_call,j_call,d_call,clone_size,cdr3_aa,cdr3_nt
TRBV5-1,TRBJ2-3,-,few,CASSYRVSDTQYF,TGCGCCAGCAGCTACAGGGTCTCAGATACGCAGTATTTT
TRBV7-9,TRBJ2-3,-,once,CASSPPGLTTDTQYF,TGTGCCAGCAGCCCACCGGGACTCACCACAGATACGCAGTATTTT
TRBV24-1,TRBJ2-7,TRBD2,-,CATSIQREGRYEQYF,TGTGCCACCAGTATACAGCGGGAGGGCCGGTACGAGCAGTACTTC
TRBV2,TRBJ2-7,TRBD1,-,CASSSRQGPIEEQYF,TGTGCCAGCAGTTCACGACAGGGTCCAATCGAAGAGCAGTACTTC
TRBV7-9,TRBJ2-3,TRBD2,-,CASGLAGATDTQYF,TGTGCCAGCGGACTAGCGGGAGCCACAGATACGCAGTATTTT
TRBV7-9,TRBJ2-5,TRBD2,-,CASSRLSGRANQTQYF,TGTGCCAGCAGCCGGCTGAGCGGGAGGGCGAATCAGACCCAGTACTTC
TRBV15,TRBJ2-7,TRBD1,-,CATKVYRGRRYEQYF,TGTGCCACCAAAGTTTACAGGGGGCGGCGGTACGAGCAGTACTTC
TRBV5-1,TRBJ1-6,-,-,CASSLGTTQIFNSPLHF,TGCGCCAGCAGCTTGGGGACAACTCAAATTTTTAATTCACCCCTCCACTTT
TRBV19,TRBJ2-7,TRBD1,-,CASSTRTGTDEQYF,TGTGCCAGTAGTACCAGGACAGGAACGGACGAGCAGTACTTC
TRBV7-7,TRBJ2-1,-,-,CASSFGGANNEQFF,TGTGCTAGCAGCTTCGGGGGAGCGAACAATGAGCAGTTCTTC
TRBV5-1,TRBJ1-1,TRBD1,-,CASSVRPGQGSEAFF,TGCGCCAGCAGCGTGAGGCCGGGACAGGGATCTGAAGCTTTCTTT
TRBV5-1,TRBJ2-7,-,-,CASSLDQGWGEQYF,TGCGCCAGCAGCTTGGATCAGGGGTGGGGCGAGCAGTACTTC
TRBV9,TRBJ2-1,-,-,CASSEASRASYNEQFF,TGTGCCAGCAGTGAGGCTTCGCGGGCATCCTACAATGAGCAGTTCTTC
TRBV28,TRBJ1-6,-,-,CASSLQINNSPLHF,TGTGCCAGCAGTTTACAGATAAATAATTCACCCCTCCACTTT
TRBV9,TRBJ2-2,TRBD2,-,CASSVGLAGTGELFF,TGTGCCAGCAGCGTAGGACTAGCGGGAACCGGGGAGCTGTTTTTT
TRBV11-3,TRBJ1-1,-,-,CASSLDPGAEAFF,TGTGCCAGCAGCTTAGATCCAGGGGCCGAAGCTTTCTTT
TRBV5-1,TRBJ2-5,-,-,CASSLGFGETQYF,TGCGCCAGCAGCTTGGGTTTCGGGGAGACCCAGTACTTC
TRBV24-1,TRBJ2-1,-,-,CATSDFHLVTDDEQFF,TGTGCCACCAGTGATTTTCACCTAGTCACCGACGATGAGCAGTTCTTC
TRBV10-1,TRBJ2-1,TRBD2,-,CASSHRLAGGNNEQFF,TGCGCCAGCAGCCACCGACTAGCGGGCGGAAACAATGAGCAGTTCTTC
TRBV28,TRBJ2-2,TRBD1,-,CASTGTGASTGELFF,TGTGCCAGCACCGGGACAGGGGCGAGCACCGGGGAGCTGTTTTTT
TRBV7-9,TRBJ1-2,TRBD1,-,CASSSGTGRTF,TGTGCCAGCAGCTCCGGGACAGGGCGGACCTTC
TRBV15,TRBJ1-1,TRBD1,-,CATSRNDQGQLNTEAFF,TGTGCCACCAGCAGAAATGACCAGGGACAGCTGAACACTGAAGCTTTCTTT
TRBV11-2,TRBJ2-7,TRBD2,-,CASSLQTGGSYEQYF,TGTGCCAGCAGCTTACAAACGGGAGGTAGCTACGAGCAGTACTTC
TRBV4-1,TRBJ2-3,-,-,CASSQDDGGQDTQYF,TGCGCCAGCAGCCAAGATGATGGCGGACAGGATACGCAGTATTTT
TRBV5-6,TRBJ1-6,-,-,CASTLGGLHSPLHF,TGTGCCAGCACCCTGGGGGGGCTCCATTCACCCCTCCACTTT
TRBV30,TRBJ2-6,TRBD2,-,CAWSVSGSGANVLTF,TGTGCCTGGAGTGTTAGCGGGAGTGGGGCCAACGTCCTGACTTTC
TRBV6-5,TRBJ1-6,TRBD1,-,CASSPQGAIGSLHF,TGTGCCAGCAGCCCACAGGGGGCGATAGGATCCCTCCACTTT
TRBV28,TRBJ2-5,TRBD2,-,CASTQGSLAGVRAETQYF,TGTGCCAGCACCCAAGGGAGTCTAGCGGGAGTAAGGGCAGAGACCCAGTACTTC
TRBV27,TRBJ2-1,-,-,CASGKTGLNTPTYYEQFF,TGTGCCAGCGGAAAAACAGGGCTGAATACCCCGACATATTATGAGCAGTTCTTC
TRBV4-1,TRBJ1-1,TRBD1,-,CASSHVGGAGNTEAFF,TGCGCCAGCAGCCACGTAGGGGGCGCGGGGAACACTGAAGCTTTCTTT